This TCR beta chain was profiled in a study of cytomegalovirus exposure and HLA in healthy donors. On the study more broadly: The same platform as the roughly 670 first-cohort repertoires was used for the 120 validation repertoires, a later analysis reported.

Losses at the gene ends were 1 base for V and 4 bases for J; bases not matched to a gene: 13. This CDR3 spans 18 amino acids. Looked up from germline, CDR1 is SGHVS and CDR2 is FNYEAQ. The protocol was immunoSEQ multiplex PCR, while the TCRdb copy is restricted to in-frame clones and leaves out a portion. The sample has some 250,000 clones; around 90% are singletons. The study drew the donors from its roughly 120-subject validation cohort, separate from the approximately 690-subject first cohort. The V and J genes are TRBV7-6 and TRBJ1-5; 7 bases fit TRBD1. This receptor was taken from a woman aged 18-30 years in good health and CMV-seronegative. Sequenced: PBMCs. This CDR3 is CASSLEGQATLANQPQHF. CDR3 nucleotides: TGTGCCAGCAGCTTAGAAGGACAGGCGACCTTAGCAAATCAGCCCCAGCATTTT.